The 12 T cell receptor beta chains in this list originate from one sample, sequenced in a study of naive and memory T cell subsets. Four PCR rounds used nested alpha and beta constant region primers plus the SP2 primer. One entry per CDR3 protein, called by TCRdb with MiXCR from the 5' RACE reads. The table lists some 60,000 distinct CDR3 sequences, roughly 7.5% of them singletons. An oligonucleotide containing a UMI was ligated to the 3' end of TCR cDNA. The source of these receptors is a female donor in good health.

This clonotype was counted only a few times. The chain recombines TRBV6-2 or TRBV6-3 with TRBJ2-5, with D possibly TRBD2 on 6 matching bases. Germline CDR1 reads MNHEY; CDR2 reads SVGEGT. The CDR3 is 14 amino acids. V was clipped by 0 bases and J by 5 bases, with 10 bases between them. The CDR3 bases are TGTGCCAGCAGTTACTCGAGACTAGTGGAGACCCAGTACTTC. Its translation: CASSYSRLVETQYF.

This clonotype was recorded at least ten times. CDR3 DNA: TGTGCCAGCCAAAGTTTCCTTCGGCCCTACGAGCAGTACTTC. As protein: CASQSFLRPYEQYF. The chain uses TRBV12-3 or TRBV12-4 and TRBJ2-7; D is unresolved. Trimming removed 8 bases from V and 2 bases from J, with 16 bases in between. CDR3 length: 14 amino acids.

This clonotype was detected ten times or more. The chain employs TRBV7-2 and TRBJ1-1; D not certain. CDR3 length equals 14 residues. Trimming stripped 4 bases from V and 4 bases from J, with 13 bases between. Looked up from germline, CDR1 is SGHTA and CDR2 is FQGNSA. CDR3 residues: CASSSSQFLTEAFF. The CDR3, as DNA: TGTGCCAGCAGCTCTAGCCAGTTTCTCACTGAAGCTTTCTTT. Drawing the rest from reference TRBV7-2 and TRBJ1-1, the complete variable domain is GAGVSQSPSNKVTEKGKDVELRCDPISGHTALYWYRQSLGQGLEFLIYFQGNSAPDKSGLPSDRFSAERTGGSVSTLTIQRTQQEDSAVYLCASSSSQFLTEAFFGQGTRLTVV.

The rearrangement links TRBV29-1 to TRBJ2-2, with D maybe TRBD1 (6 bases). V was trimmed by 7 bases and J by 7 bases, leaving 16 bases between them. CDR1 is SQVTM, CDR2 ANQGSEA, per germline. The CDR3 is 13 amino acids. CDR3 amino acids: CSGSEQGYGELFF. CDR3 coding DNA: TGCAGCGGTTCCGAACAGGGTTACGGGGAGCTGTTTTTT.

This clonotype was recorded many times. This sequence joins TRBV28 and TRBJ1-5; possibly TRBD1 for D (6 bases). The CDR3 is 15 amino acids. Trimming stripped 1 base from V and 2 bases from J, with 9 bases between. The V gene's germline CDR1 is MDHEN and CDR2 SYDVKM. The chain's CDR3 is CASSLSSGGNQPQHF. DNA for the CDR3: TGTGCCAGCAGTTTATCTTCAGGGGGCAATCAGCCCCAGCATTTT.

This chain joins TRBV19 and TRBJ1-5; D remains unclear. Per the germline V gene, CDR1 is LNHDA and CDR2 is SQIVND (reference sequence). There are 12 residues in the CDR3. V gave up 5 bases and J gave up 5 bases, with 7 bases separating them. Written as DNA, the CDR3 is TGTGCCAGTAGTCGCTTAGATCAGCCCCAGCATTTT. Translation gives CASSRLDQPQHF.

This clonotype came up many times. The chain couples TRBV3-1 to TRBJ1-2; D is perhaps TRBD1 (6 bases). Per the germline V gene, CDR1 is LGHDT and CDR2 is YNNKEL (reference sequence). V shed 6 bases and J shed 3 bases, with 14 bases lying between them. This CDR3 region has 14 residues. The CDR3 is CASSGDNPYYGYTF. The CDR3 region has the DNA TGTGCCAGCAGTGGGGACAATCCTTACTATGGCTACACCTTC.

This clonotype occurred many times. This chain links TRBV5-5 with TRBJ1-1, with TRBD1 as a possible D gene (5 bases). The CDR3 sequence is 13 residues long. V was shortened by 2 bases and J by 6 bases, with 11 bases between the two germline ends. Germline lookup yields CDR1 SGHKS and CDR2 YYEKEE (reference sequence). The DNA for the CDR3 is TGTGCCAGCAGCTTTTTAGGAGGGGCTGAAGCTTTCTTT. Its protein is CASSFLGGAEAFF.

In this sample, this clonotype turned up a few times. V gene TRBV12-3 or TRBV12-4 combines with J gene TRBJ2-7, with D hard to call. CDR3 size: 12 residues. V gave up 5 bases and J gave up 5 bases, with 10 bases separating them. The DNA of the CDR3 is TGTGCCAGCAGTCCTGCCAGTCACGAGCAGTACTTC. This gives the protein CASSPASHEQYF.

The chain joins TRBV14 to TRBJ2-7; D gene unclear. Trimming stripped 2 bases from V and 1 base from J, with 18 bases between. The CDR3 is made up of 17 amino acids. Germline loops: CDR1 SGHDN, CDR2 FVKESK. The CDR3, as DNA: TGTGCCAGCAGCCAAAGACTGGCTTCTCTTTGGTCCTACGAGCAGTACTTC. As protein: CASSQRLASLWSYEQYF.

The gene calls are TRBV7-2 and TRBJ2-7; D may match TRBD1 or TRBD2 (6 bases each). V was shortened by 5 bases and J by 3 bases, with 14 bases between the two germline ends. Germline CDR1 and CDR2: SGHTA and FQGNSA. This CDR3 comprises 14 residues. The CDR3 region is CASSGKGGNYEQYF. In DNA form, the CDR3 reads TGTGCCAGCAGCGGAAAGGGGGGTAACTACGAGCAGTACTTC.

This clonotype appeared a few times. CDR3 nucleotide sequence: TGCAGCGTTGAGGGCAGGGGGACCTACGAGCAGTACTTC. This codes for CSVEGRGTYEQYF. The rearrangement uses TRBV29-1 and TRBJ2-7; 7 bases align to TRBD1. Per the germline V gene, CDR1 is SQVTM and CDR2 is ANQGSEA. The CDR3 totals 13 residues. J was trimmed by 2 bases and V by 3 bases; bases with no gene match: 4.